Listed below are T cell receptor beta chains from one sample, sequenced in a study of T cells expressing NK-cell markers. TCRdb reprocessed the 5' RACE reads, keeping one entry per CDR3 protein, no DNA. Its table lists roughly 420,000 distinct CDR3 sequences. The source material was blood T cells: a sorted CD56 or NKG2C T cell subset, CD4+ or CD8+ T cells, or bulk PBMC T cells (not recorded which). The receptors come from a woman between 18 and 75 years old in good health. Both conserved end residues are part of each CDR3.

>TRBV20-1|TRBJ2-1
CSARVSGGDFNEQFF
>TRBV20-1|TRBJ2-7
CSASPSGASYEQYF
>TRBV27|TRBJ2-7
CASSPLQGFYEQYF
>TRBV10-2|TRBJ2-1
CASRSGRTPPYEQFF
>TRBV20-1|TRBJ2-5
CSGLGAKETQYF
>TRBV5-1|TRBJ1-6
CASSPGTGGNSPLHF
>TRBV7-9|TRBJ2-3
CASSLGLVDTQYF
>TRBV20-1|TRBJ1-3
CSVRPGLGNTIYF
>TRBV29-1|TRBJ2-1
CSVEEFQEQFF
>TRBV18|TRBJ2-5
CASSPPSGVKETQYF
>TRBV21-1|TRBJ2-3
CASSKTSGGANTDTQYF
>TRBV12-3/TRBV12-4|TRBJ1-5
CASSPRQRQGMGNQPQHF
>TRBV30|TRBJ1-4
CAWTGGNEKLFF
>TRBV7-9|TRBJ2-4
CASAPGGSKNIQYF
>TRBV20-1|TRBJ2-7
CSARAAVSSYEQYF
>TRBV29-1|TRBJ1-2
CSAGTVVYGYTF
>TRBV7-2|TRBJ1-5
CASSKWGNDQPQHF
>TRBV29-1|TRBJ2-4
CSVSSGAQNIQYF
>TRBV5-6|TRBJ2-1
CASSPRRSMYNEQFF
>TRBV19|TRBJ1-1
CASSISAGTLEAFF
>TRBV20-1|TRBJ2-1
CSGELAGVNEQFF
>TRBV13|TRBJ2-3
CASSLAESTDTQYF
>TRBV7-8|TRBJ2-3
CASSPRTREGTDTQYF
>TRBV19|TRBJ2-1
CASSTDYQNEQFF
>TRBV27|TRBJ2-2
CASKRGGSGAYTGELFF
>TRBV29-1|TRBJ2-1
CSVVFRGDEQFF
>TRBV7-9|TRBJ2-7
CASTHGDSYEQYF
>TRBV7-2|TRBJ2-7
CASSQGLAGGEQYF
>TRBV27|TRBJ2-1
CASNLAPSRDEQFF
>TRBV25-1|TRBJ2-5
CASSNPGGFQETQYF
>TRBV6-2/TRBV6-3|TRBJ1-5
CASRDPQQPQHF
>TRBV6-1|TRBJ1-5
CASTPRGTGGQPQHF
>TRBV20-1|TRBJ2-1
CSARDWSVRSYNEQFF
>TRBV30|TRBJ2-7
CAGDRGGYEQYF
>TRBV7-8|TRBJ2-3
CASSLRGGGRSTDTQYF
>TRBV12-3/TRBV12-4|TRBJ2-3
CASSLLAVTDTQYF
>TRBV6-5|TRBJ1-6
CASSYGPPHNSPLHF
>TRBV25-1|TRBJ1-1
CASSEYDPGRVTTEAFF
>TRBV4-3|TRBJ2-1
CASSPQTGTLGEQFF
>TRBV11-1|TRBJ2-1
CASSFSGRLYNEQFF
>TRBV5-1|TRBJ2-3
CASSPGTSGGFGTQYF
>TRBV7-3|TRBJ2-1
CASRGTASYNEQFF
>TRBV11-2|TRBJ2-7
CASSLGVAGIEQYF
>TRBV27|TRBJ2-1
CASSLSGRPHQFF
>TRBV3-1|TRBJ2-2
CASSHGSELFF
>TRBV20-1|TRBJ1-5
CSATDGPNSNQPQHF
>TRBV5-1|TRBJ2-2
CASSFSGTGFTGELFF
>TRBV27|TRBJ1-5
CASSADRGSNQPQHF
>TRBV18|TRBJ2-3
CASSPPRGDTQYF
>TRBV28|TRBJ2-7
CASSSTGSPGPSGRIGEQYF